This passage covers 7 T cell receptor beta chains from one sample sequenced in a study of blood T cell repertoires in COVID-19. Assay: immunoSEQ multiplex PCR; the TCRdb copy retains only in-frame clones and omits some. The data hold around 120,000 clones, with over 75% observed a single time. The material sequenced was peripheral blood. The receptors were sampled from a woman older than 75 with acute or convalescent COVID-19.

The genes are TRBV5-1 and TRBJ1-2, with TRBD1 identical over 11 bases. Trimming at V came to 4 bases and at J to 7 bases, leaving 12 bases not matched to a gene. The CDR3 length is 16 residues. The V gene's germline CDR1 is SGHRS and CDR2 YFSETQ. DNA for the CDR3: TGCGCCAGCAGCCCTGGGGACAGGGGGGATATTGGTGGCTACACCTTC. This codes for CASSPGDRGDIGGYTF.

This CDR3 reads CASSYIEETQYF. In DNA, the CDR3 is TGTGCCAGCAGTTATATAGAAGAGACCCAGTACTTC. The V gene is TRBV6-6, the J gene TRBJ2-5, with D unresolved. The CDR3 length is 12 residues. The V gene lost 3 bases and the J gene lost 3 bases, with 5 bases spanning the gap. Germline loops: CDR1 MNHNY, CDR2 SVGAGI (reference sequence).

This chain joins TRBV9 and TRBJ1-5; 7 nucleotides match TRBD1. Germline values: CDR1 SGDLS, CDR2 YYNGEE. The CDR3 runs 15 residues. V dropped 4 bases and J dropped 5; count of bases not matched to a gene: 9. The CDR3 nucleotides are TGTGCCAGCAGCACCGGATACAGGGGAGATCAGCCCCAGCATTTT. Amino acid sequence: CASSTGYRGDQPQHF.

The rearrangement joins TRBV7-2 to TRBJ2-3, with 7 bases lining up with TRBD2. V lost 5 bases to trimming and J lost 3 bases; unmatched junction nucleotides: 5. The CDR3 runs 14 residues. In germline, CDR1 is SGHTA, CDR2 FQGNSA. This CDR3 reads CASSISGFTDTQYF. CDR3 nucleotide sequence: TGTGCCAGCAGCATTAGCGGGTTTACAGATACGCAGTATTTT.

The chain carries TRBV7-2 and TRBJ2-3; 8 nucleotides align to TRBD2. V lost 4 bases, J lost 4 bases, and 4 bases stayed unmatched. This CDR3 is built from 14 residues. CDR1 and CDR2 (germline): SGHTA, FQGNSA. CDR3 loop: CASSSGLGADTQYF. For the CDR3, the DNA is TGTGCCAGCAGCTCGGGACTAGGCGCAGATACGCAGTATTTT.

The chain recombines TRBV4-1 with TRBJ2-7; no reliable D call. The V end lost 6 bases, the J end lost 2 bases, and 5 bases lay between the germline ends. The CDR3 is 11 residues long. CDR1 and CDR2 from the germline V gene are MGHRA and YSYEKL. The CDR3 DNA reads TGCGCCAGCAGGGGCCCCTACGAGCAGTACTTC. Encoded protein: CASRGPYEQYF.

The CDR3 DNA sequence: TGTGCCAGCCCGGTCCCCGGGGAGCTGTTTTTT. This sequence encodes CASPVPGELFF. V and J are TRBV14 and TRBJ2-2; D gene ambiguous. Germline V gene sequence: CDR1 SGHDN, CDR2 FVKESK. The CDR3 runs 11 residues. The V end lost 8 bases, the J end lost 6 bases, and 7 bases lay between the germline ends.